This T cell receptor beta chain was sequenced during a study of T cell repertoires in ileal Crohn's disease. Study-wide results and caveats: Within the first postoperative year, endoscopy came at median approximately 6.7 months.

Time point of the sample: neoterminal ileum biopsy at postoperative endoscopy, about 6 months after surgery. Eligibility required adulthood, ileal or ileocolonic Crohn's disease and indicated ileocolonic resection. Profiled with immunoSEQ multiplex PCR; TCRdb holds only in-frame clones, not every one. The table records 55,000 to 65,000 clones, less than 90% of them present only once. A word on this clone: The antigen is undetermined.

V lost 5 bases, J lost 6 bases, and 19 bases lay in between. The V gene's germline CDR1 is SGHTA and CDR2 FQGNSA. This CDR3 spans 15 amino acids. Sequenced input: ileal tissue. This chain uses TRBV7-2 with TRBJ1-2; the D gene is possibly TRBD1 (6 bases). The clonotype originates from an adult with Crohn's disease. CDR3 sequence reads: CASSRISQGPDGYTF. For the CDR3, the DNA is TGTGCCAGCAGCCGAATCTCACAGGGTCCGGATGGCTACACCTTC.